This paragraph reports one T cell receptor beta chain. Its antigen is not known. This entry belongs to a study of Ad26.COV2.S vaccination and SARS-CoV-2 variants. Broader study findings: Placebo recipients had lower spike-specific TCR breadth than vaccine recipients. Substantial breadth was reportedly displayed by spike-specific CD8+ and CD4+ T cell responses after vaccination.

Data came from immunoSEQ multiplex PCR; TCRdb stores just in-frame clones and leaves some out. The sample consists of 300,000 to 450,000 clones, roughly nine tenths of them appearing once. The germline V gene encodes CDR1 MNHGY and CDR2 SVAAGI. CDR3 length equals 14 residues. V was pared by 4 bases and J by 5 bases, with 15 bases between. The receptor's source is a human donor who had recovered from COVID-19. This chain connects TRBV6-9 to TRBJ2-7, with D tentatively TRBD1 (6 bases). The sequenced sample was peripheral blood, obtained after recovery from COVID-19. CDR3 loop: CASSFPGASHEQYF. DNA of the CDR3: TGTGCCAGCAGTTTCCCAGGGGCGTCTCACGAGCAGTACTTC.